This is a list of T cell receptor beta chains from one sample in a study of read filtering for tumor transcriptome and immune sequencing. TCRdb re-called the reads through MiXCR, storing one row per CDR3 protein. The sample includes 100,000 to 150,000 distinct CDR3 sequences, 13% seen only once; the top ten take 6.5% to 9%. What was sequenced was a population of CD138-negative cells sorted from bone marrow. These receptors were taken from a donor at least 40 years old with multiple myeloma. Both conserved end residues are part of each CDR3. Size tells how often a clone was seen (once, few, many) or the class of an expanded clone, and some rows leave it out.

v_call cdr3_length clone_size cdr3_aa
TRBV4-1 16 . CASSPKQGPSYNEQFF
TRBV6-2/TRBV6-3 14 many CASYGGSRPDTQYF
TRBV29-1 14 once CSVEEGSDSYEQYF
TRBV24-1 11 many CATSALTKQFF
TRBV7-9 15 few CASSSDRRSTGELFF
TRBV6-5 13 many CASRVGSKETQYF
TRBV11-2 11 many CASSLTGEAFF
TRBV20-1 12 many CSARDLTDTQYF
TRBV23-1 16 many CASSHTLWCPDYEQYF
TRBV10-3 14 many CALSTSGPGDTQYF
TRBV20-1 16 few CSARDRMGGQRTEAFF
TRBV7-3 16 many CASSFGQGANTGELFF
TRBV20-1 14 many CSALSTGLSYEQYF
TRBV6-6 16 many CASSYSASRLTDTQYF
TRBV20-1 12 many CSAPDHLEAQYF
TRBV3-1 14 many CASSQAGANTEAFF
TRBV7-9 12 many CASSFPGTEAFF
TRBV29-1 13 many CSVLAGDLETQYF
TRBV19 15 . CASSIFSGSADTQYF
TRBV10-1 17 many CASSERTGWKETGELFF
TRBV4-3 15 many CASSQLRGDNYEQYF
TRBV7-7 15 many CASSPQMGPDQPQHF
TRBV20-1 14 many CSALGQGRTGELFF
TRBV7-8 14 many CASSRYRIADTQYF
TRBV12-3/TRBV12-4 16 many CASSSNDDRGQETQYF
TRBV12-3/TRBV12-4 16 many CASSFRRGGSNQPQHF
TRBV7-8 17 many CASSKGTSGRSYNEQFF
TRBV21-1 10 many CARREETQYF
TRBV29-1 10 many CSVDSYGYTF
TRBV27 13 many CASSLVQGREQYF
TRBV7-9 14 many CASRTSGREETQYF
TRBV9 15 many CASSVSAGSQETQYF
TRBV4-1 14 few CASSQGLVNTEAFF
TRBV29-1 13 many CSVGLAGVETQYF
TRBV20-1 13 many CSAMGPTNEKLFF
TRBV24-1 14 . CATSDGGRTIEQYF
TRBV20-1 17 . CSARDNSGGSSYNEQFF
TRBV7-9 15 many CASSLGQGVNQPQHF
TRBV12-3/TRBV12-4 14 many CASSLDPTASEQYF
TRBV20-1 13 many CSALTNSQETQYF
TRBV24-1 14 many CATRDGQENSPLHF
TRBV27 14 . CASKNSVNYNEQSF
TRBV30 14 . CARSHTTGSYEQYF
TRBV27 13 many CASSLRLTGELFF
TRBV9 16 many CASSPELLAGMSEQFF
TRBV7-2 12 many CASSLPPQRQYF
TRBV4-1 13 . CASSQGLQETQYF
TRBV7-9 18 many CASSLEIAGGPRENEQFF